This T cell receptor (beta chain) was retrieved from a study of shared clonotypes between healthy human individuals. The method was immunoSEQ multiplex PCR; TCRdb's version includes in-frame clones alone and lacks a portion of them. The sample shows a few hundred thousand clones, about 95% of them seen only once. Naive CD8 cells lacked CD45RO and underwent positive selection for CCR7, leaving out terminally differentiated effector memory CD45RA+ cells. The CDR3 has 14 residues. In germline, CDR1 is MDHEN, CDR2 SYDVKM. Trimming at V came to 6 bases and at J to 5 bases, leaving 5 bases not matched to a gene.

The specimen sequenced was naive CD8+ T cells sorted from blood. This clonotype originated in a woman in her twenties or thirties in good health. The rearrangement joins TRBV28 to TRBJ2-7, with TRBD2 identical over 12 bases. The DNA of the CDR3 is TGTGCCAGCAGCCGACTAGCGGGAGAGAACGAGCAGTACTTC. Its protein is CASSRLAGENEQYF.